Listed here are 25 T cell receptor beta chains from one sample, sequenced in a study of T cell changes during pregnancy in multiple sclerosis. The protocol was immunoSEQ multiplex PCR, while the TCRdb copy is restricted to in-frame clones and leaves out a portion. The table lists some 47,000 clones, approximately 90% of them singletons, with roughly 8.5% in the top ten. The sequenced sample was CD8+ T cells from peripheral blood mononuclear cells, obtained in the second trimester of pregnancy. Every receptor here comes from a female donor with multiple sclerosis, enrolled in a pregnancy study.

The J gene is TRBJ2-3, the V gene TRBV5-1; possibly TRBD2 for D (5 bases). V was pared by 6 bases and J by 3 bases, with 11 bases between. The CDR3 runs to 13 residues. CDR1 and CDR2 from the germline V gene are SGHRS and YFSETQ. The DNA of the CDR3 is TGCGCCAGCAACCCCACGGGGACAGATACGCAGTATTTT. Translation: CASNPTGTDTQYF. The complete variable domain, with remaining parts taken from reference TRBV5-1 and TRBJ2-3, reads KAGVTQTPRYLIKTRGQQVTLSCSPISGHRSVSWYQQTPGQGLQFLFEYFSETQRNKGNFPGRFSGRQFSNSRSEMNVSTLELGDSALYLCASNPTGTDTQYFGPGTRLTVL.

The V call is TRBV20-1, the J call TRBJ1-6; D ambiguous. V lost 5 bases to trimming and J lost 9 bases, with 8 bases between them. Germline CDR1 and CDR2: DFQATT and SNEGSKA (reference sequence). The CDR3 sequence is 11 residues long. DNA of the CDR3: TGCAGTGCTTCGGAGGGTTCACCCCTCCACTTT. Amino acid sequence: CSASEGSPLHF.

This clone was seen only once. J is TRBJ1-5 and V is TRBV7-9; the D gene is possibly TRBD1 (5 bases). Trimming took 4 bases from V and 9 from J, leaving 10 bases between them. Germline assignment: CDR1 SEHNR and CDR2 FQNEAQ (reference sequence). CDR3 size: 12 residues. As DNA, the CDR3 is TGTGCCAGCAGCTCAAAAACAGGGCCCCAGCATTTT. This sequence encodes CASSSKTGPQHF.

In nucleotides, the CDR3 is TGTGCCAGCAGTGCAGGGACAGGGGCCTACGAGCAGTACTTC. It encodes CASSAGTGAYEQYF. The chain is built from TRBV25-1 and TRBJ2-7, with 10 bases fitting TRBD1. The CDR3 spans 14 residues. After removal of 4 bases from V and 2 bases from J, the junction contained 2 bases not matched to a gene. The germline V gene has CDR1 MGHDK and CDR2 SYGVNS.

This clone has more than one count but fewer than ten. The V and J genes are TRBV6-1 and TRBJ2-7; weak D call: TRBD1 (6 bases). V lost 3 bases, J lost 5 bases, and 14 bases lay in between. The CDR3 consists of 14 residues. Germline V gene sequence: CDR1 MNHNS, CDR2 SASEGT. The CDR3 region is CASSELQGADEQYF. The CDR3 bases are TGTGCCAGCAGTGAGTTACAGGGTGCCGACGAGCAGTACTTC.

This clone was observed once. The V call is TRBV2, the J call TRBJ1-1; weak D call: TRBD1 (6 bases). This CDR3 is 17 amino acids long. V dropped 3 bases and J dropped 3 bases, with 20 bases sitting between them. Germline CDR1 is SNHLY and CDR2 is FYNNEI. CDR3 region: CASSDLGRGHWDTEAFF. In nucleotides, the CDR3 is TGTGCCAGCAGTGACTTGGGCAGGGGCCACTGGGACACTGAAGCTTTCTTT.

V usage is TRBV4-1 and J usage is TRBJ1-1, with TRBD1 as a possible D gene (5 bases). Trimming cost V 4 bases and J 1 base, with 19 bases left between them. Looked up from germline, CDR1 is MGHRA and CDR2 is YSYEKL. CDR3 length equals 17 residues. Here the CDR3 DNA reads TGCGCCAGCAGCCGAACGGATGAACAGGTGACGAACACTGAAGCTTTCTTT. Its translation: CASSRTDEQVTNTEAFF.

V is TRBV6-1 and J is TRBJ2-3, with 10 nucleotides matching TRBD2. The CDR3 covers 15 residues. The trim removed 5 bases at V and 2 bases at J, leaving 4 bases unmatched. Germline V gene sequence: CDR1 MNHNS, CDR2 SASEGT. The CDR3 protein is CASSLAGGPTDTQYF. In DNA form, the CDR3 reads TGTGCCAGCAGTTTAGCGGGGGGCCCCACAGATACGCAGTATTTT.

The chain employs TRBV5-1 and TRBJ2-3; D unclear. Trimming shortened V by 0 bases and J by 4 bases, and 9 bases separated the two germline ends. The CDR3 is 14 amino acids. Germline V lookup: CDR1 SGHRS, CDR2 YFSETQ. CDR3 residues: CASSLELAADTQYF. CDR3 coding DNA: TGCGCCAGCAGCTTGGAATTAGCCGCAGATACGCAGTATTTT. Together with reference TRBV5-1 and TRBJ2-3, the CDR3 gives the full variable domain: KAGVTQTPRYLIKTRGQQVTLSCSPISGHRSVSWYQQTPGQGLQFLFEYFSETQRNKGNFPGRFSGRQFSNSRSEMNVSTLELGDSALYLCASSLELAADTQYFGPGTRLTVL.

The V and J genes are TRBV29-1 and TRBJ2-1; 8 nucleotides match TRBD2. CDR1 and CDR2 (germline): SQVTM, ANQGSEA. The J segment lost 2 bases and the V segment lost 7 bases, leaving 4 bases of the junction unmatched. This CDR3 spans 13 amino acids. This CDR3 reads CSARLATYNEQFF. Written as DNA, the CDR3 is TGCAGCGCCCGACTAGCGACCTACAATGAGCAGTTCTTC.

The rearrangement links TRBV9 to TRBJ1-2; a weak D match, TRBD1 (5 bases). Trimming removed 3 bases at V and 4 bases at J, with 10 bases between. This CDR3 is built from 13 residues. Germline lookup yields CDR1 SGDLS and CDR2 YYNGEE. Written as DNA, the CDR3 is TGTGCCAGCAGCGGAACCGGGGGCTATGGCTACACCTTC. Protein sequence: CASSGTGGYGYTF.

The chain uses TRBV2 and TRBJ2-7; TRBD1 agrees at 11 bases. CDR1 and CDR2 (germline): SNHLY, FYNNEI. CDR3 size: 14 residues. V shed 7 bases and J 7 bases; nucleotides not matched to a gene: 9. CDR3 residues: CASTGTGGYPEQYF. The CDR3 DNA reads TGTGCCAGCACCGGGACAGGGGGTTATCCGGAGCAGTACTTC.

The CDR3 loop reads CASSLTGLGTEAFF. The CDR3 DNA sequence: TGTGCCAGCAGCTTAACGGGACTCGGGACTGAAGCTTTCTTT. The rearrangement links TRBV7-3 to TRBJ1-1, with D maybe TRBD1 (5 bases). The germline V gene has CDR1 SGHTA and CDR2 FQGTGA. Trimming took off 0 bases at V and 5 bases at J, with 10 bases between the two ends. This CDR3 has 14 residues.

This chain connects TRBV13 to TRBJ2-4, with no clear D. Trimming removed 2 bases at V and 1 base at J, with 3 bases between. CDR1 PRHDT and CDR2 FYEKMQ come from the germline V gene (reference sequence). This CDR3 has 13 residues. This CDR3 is CASSLQAKNIQYF. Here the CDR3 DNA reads TGTGCCAGCAGCTTACAGGCCAAAAACATTCAGTACTTC.

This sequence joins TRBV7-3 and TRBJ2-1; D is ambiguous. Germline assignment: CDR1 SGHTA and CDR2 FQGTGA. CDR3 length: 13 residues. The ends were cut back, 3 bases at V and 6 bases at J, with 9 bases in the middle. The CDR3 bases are TGTGCCAGCAGCTTGTTTCACGGCAATGAGCAGTTCTTC. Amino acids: CASSLFHGNEQFF. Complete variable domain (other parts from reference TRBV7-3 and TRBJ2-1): GAGVSQTPSNKVTEKGKYVELRCDPISGHTALYWYRQSLGQGPEFLIYFQGTGAADDSGLPNDRFFAVRPEGSVSTLKIQRTERGDSAVYLCASSLFHGNEQFFGPGTRLTVL.

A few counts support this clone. For the CDR3, the DNA is TGTGCCAGCAGCTTGGTGAGGGACAGACCTGAAAAACTGTTTTTT. It translates to CASSLVRDRPEKLFF. The chain carries TRBV5-6 and TRBJ1-4; TRBD1 agrees at 7 bases. This CDR3 has 15 amino acids. J gave up 7 bases and V 0 bases, and 6 bases lay outside the gene matches. The germline V gene encodes CDR1 SGHDT and CDR2 YYEEEE.

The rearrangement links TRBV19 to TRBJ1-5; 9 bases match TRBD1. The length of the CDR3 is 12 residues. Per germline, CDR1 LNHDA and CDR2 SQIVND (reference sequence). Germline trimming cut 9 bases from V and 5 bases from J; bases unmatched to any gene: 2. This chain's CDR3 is CASRTGDQPQHF. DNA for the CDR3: TGTGCCAGCAGGACAGGGGATCAGCCCCAGCATTTT. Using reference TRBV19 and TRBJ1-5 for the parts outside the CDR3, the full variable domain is DGGITQSPKYLFRKEGQNVTLSCEQNLNHDAMYWYRQDPGQGLRLIYYSQIVNDFQKGDIAEGYSVSREKKESFPLTVTSAQKNPTAFYLCASRTGDQPQHFGDGTRLSIL.

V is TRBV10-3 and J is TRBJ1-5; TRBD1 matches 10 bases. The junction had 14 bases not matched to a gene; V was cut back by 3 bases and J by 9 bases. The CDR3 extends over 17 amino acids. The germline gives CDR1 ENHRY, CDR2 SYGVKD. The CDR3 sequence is CAISERDAGQGIRPQHF. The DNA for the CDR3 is TGTGCCATCAGTGAAAGGGATGCGGGACAGGGGATACGGCCCCAGCATTTT.

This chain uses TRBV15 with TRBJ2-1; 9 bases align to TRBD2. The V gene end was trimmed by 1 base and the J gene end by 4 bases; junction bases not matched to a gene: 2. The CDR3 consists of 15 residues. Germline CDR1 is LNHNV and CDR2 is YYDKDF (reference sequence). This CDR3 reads CATSRVAGEYNEQFF. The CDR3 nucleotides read TGTGCCACCAGCAGAGTAGCGGGGGAATACAATGAGCAGTTCTTC.

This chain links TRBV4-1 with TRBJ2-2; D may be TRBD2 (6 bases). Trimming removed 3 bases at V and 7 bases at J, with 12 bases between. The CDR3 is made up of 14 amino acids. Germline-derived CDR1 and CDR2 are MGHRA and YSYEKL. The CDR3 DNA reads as TGCGCCAGCAGCCATCGTCAGGGAGGCGGGGAGCTGTTTTTT. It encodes CASSHRQGGGELFF.

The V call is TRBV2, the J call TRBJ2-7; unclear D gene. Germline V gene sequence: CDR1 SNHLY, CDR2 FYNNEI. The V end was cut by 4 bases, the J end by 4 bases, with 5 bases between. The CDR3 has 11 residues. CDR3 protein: CASSGAYEQYF. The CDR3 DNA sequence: TGTGCCAGCAGTGGGGCGTACGAGCAGTACTTC.

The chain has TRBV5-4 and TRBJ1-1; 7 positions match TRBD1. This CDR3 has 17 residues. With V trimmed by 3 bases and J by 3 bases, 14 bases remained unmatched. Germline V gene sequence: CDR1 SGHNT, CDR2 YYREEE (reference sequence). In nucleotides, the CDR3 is TGTGCCAGCAGCTACGGACCGGACAGGTTGGACGACACTGAAGCTTTCTTT. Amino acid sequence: CASSYGPDRLDDTEAFF.

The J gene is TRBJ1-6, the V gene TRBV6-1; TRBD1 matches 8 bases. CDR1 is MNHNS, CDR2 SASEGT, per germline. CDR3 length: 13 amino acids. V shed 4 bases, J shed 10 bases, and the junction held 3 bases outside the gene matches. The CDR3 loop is CASSGQGNSPLHF. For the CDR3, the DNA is TGTGCCAGCAGTGGACAGGGGAACTCACCCCTCCACTTT.

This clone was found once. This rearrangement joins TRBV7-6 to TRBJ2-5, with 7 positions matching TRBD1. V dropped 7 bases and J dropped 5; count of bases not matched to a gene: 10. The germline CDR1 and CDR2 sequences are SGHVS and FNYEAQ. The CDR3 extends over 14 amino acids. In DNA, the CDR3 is TGTGCCAGCAATACACAGGGGCGGTGGGAGACCCAGTACTTC. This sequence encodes CASNTQGRWETQYF. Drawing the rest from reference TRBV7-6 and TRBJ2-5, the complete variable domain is GAGVSQSPRYKVTKRGQDVALRCDPISGHVSLYWYRQALGQGPEFLTYFNYEAQQDKSGLPNDRFSAERPEGSISTLTIQRTEQRDSAMYRCASNTQGRWETQYFGPGTRLLVL.

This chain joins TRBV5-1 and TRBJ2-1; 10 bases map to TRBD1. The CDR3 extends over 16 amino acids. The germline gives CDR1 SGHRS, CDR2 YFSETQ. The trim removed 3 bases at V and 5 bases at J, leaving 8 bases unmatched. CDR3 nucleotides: TGCGCCAGCAGCTCCAAGGACAGGGGGTTCGACAATGAGCAGTTCTTC. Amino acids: CASSSKDRGFDNEQFF. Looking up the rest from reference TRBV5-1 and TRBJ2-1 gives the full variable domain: KAGVTQTPRYLIKTRGQQVTLSCSPISGHRSVSWYQQTPGQGLQFLFEYFSETQRNKGNFPGRFSGRQFSNSRSEMNVSTLELGDSALYLCASSSKDRGFDNEQFFGPGTRLTVL.